Described below is a single TCR beta chain sequence and its context. This entry is derived from a study of human T cells and chemical hapten exposure. A single record per CDR3 protein comes from TCRdb applying MiXCR to the RACE reads. The repertoire holds over 300,000 distinct CDR3 sequences, with 4.5% to 6% as singletons. This CDR3 is 14 amino acids long. V gave up 5 bases and J gave up 4 bases; unmatched junction bases: 5. Germline CDR1 is SEHNR and CDR2 is FQNEAQ (reference sequence). Time point given: pre-sensitization, week 0. As for treatment: therapeutic diphenylcyclopropenone sensitization with weekly scalp DPC.

The sample consisted of whole blood, taken in connection with sensitization to the hapten diphenylcyclopropenone (DPC). The chain employs TRBV7-9 and TRBJ1-5; 7 nucleotides match TRBD1. The clonotype originates from a woman aged 50 to 60 with alopecia areata. Some clones in this sample may be carry-over from other donors' samples. The CDR3 bases are TGTGCCAGCAGCCTCCCGGGACAGAATCAGCCCCAGCATTTT. Its protein is CASSLPGQNQPQHF.